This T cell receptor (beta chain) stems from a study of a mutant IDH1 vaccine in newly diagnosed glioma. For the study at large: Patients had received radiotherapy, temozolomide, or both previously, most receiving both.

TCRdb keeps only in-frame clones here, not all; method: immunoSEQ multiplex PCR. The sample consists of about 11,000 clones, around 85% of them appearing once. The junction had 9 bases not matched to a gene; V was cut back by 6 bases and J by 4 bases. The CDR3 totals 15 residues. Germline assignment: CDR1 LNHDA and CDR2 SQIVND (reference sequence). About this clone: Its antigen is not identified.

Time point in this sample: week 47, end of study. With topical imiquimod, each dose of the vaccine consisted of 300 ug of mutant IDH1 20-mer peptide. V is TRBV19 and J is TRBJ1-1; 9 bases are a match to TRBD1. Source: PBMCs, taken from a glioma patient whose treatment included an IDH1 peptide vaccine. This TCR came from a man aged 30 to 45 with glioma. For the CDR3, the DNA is TGTGCCAGTAGACCGGGACAGGGATGGCTCACTGAAGCTTTCTTT. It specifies CASRPGQGWLTEAFF.